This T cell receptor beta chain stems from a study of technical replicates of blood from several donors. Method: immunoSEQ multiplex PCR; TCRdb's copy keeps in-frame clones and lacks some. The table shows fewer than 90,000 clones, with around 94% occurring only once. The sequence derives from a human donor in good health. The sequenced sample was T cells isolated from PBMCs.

The CDR3 loop reads CASSPRPTSSSYNEQFF. The CDR3 nucleotides read TGTGCCAGCTCACCACGCCCGACTTCCAGCTCCTACAATGAGCAGTTCTTC. The rearrangement links TRBV18 to TRBJ2-1; D not certain. This CDR3 is 17 amino acids long. Germline V gene lookup returns CDR1 KGHSH and CDR2 LQKENI. V lost 1 base and J 0 bases, leaving 13 bases between the germline ends.